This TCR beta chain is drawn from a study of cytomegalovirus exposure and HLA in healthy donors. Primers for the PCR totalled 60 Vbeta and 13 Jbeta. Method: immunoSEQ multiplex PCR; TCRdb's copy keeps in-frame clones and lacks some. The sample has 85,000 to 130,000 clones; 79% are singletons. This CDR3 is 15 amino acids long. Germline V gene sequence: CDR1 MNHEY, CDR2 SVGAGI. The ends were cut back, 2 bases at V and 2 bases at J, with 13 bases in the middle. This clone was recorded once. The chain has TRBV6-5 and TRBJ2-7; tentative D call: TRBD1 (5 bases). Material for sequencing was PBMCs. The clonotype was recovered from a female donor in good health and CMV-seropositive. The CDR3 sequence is CASSYGAGPTYEQYF. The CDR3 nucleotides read TGTGCCAGCAGTTACGGGGCAGGTCCGACCTACGAGCAGTACTTC.